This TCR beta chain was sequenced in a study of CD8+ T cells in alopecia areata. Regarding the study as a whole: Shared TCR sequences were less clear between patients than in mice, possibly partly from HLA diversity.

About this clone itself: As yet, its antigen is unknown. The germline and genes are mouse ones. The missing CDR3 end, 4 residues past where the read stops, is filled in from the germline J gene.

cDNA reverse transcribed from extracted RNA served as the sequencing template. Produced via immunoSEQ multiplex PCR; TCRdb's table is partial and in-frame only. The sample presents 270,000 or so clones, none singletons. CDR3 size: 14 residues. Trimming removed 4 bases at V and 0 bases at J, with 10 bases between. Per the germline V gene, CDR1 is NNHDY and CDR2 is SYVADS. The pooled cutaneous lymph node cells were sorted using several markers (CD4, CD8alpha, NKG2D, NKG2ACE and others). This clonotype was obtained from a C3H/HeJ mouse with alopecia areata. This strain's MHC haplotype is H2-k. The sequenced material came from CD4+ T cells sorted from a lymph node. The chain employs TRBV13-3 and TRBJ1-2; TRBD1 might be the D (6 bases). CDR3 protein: CASSSGHANSDYTF. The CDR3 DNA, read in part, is TGTGCCAGCAGTTCGGGACACGCAAACTCC.